This T cell receptor (beta chain) was profiled in a study of OX40 agonist ivuxolimab in advanced cancers. Study information: It was ivuxolimab, an agonistic anti-OX40 (CD134) antibody, that patients were treated with.

Losses at the gene ends were 4 bases for V and 1 base for J; bases not matched to a gene: 3. The CDR3 is made up of 14 amino acids. CDR1 is SGHTA and CDR2 is FQGNSA in the germline V gene. If patients had autoimmune disease history or systemic immunosuppression, they were excluded. The study's findings and limits: More expanded clones were seen, on average, in CD8+ T cells than in CD4+.

A remark on this clone: Its antigen remains unknown.

Some clones are missing from TCRdb's copy, which holds only in-frame ones; the method was immunoSEQ multiplex PCR. The table has some 68,000 clones, about 86% seen once. The sample in question was CD4+ or CD8+ T cells sorted from blood, obtained in a trial of the OX40 agonist ivuxolimab. This receptor was taken from an adult with an advanced solid tumor such as melanoma, head and neck, liver or kidney cancer. The chain has TRBV7-2 and TRBJ1-1, with 7 bases matching TRBD1. CDR3 loop: CASSSRTGNTEAFF. In DNA, the CDR3 is TGTGCCAGCAGCTCACGGACAGGGAACACTGAAGCTTTCTTT.